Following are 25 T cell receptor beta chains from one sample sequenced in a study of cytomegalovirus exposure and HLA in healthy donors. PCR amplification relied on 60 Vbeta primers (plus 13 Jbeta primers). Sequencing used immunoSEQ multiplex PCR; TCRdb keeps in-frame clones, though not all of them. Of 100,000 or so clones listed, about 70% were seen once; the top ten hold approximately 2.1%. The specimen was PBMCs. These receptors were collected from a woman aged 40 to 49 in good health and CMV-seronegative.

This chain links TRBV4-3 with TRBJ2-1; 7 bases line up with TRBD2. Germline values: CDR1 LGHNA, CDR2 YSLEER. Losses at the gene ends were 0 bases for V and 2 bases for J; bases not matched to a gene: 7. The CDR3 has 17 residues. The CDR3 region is CASSQDLSGATYNEQFF. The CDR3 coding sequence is TGCGCCAGCAGCCAAGATCTCAGCGGGGCTACCTACAATGAGCAGTTCTTC.

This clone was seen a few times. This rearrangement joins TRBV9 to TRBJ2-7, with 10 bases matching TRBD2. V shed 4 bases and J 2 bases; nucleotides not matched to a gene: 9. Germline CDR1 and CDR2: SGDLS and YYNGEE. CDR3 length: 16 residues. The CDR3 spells CASSPTLLAGAYEQYF. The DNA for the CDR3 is TGTGCCAGCAGCCCCACATTGCTAGCGGGGGCCTACGAGCAGTACTTC. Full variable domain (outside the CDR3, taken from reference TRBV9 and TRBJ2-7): DSGVTQTPKHLITATGQRVTLRCSPRSGDLSVYWYQQSLDQGLQFLIQYYNGEERAKGNILERFSAQQFPDLHSELNLSSLELGDSALYFCASSPTLLAGAYEQYFGPGTRLTVT.

CDR3 sequence (DNA): TGTGCCAGCAGTACATTACAGGGGGCGGTCACTGAAGCTTTCTTT. It codes for CASSTLQGAVTEAFF. The chain employs TRBV6-6 and TRBJ1-1, with 9 positions matching TRBD1. The germline CDR1 and CDR2 sequences are MNHNY and SVGAGI (reference sequence). The V segment lost 5 bases and the J segment 4 bases; nucleotides outside the gene matches: 8. CDR3 length equals 15 residues.

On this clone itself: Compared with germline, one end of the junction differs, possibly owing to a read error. CDR3 residues: CSSSLAIELSYEQYF. The DNA for the CDR3 is TGTTCCAGCAGCTTAGCGATCGAGCTCTCCTACGAGCAGTACTTC. The V call is TRBV7-9, the J call TRBJ2-7, with a weak D call TRBD2 (5 bases). The CDR3 extends over 15 amino acids. The germline CDR1 and CDR2 sequences are SEHNR and FQNEAQ (reference sequence).

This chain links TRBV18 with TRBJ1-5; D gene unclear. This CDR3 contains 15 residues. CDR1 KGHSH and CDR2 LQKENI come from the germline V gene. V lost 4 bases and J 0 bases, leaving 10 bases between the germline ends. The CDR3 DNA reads TGTGCCAGCTCACGTGCGGGAAATAGCAATCAGCCCCAGCATTTT. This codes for CASSRAGNSNQPQHF.

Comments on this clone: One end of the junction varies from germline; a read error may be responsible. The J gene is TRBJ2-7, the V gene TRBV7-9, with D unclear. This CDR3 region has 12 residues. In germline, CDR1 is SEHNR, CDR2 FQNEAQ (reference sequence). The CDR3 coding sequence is TGTTCCAGCAGCTTATCCGCCTACGAGCAGTACTTC. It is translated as CSSSLSAYEQYF.

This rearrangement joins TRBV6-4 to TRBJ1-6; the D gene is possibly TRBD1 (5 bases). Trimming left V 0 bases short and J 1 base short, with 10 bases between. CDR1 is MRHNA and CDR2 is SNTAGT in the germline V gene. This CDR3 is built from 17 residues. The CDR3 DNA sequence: TGTGCCAGCAGTGACTCCGCAGGGAAATCCTATAATTCACCCCTCCACTTT. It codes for CASSDSAGKSYNSPLHF.

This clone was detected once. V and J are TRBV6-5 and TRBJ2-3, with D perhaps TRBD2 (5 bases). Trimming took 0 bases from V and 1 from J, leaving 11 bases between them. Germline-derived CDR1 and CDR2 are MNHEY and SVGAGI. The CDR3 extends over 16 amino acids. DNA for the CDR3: TGTGCCAGCAGTTACTCTTCCGGGCGGGGCACAGATACGCAGTATTTT. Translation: CASSYSSGRGTDTQYF.

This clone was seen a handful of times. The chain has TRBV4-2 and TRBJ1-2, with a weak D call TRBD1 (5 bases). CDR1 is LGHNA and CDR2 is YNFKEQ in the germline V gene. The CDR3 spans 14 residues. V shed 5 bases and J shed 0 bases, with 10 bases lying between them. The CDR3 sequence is CASSAQEPNYGYTF. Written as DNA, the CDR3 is TGTGCCAGCAGCGCACAGGAACCTAACTATGGCTACACCTTC.

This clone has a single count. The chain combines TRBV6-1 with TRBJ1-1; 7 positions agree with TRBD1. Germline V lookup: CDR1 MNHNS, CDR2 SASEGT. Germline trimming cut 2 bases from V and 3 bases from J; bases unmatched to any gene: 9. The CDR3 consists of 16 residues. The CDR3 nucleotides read TGTGCCAGCAGTGAAACGGGTGAGAGGGGGCACACTGAAGCTTTCTTT. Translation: CASSETGERGHTEAFF.

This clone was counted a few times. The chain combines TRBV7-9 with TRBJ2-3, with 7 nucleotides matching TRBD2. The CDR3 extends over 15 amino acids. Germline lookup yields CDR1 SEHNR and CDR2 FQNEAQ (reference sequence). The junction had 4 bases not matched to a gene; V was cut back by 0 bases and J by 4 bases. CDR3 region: CASSLAVGGADTQYF. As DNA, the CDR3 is TGTGCCAGCAGCTTAGCGGTTGGGGGGGCAGATACGCAGTATTTT.

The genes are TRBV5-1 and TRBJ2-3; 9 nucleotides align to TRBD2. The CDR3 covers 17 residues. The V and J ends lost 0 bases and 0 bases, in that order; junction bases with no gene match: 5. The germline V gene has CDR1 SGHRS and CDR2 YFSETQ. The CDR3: CASSLARSGGSTDTQYF. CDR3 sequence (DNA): TGCGCCAGCAGCTTGGCCAGAAGCGGGGGGAGCACAGATACGCAGTATTTT.

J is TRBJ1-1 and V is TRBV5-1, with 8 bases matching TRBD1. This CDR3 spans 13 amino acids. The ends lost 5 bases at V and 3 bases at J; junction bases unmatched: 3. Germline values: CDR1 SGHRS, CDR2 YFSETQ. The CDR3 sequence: CASRVTGDTEAFF. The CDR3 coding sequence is TGCGCCAGCAGAGTGACAGGGGACACTGAAGCTTTCTTT.

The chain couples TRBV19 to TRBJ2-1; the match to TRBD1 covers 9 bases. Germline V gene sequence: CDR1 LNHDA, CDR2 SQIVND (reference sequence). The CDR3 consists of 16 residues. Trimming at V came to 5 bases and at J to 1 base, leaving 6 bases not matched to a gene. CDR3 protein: CASSRIDRGSYNEQFF. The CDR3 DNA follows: TGTGCCAGTAGTCGGATAGACAGGGGGTCCTACAATGAGCAGTTCTTC. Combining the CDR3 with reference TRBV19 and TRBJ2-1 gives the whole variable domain DGGITQSPKYLFRKEGQNVTLSCEQNLNHDAMYWYRQDPGQGLRLIYYSQIVNDFQKGDIAEGYSVSREKKESFPLTVTSAQKNPTAFYLCASSRIDRGSYNEQFFGPGTRLTVL.

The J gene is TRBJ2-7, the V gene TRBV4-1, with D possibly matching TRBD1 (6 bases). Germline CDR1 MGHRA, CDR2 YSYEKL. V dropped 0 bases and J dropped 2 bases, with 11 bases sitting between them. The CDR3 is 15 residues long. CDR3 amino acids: CASSQDVTGAYEQYF. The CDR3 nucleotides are TGCGCCAGCAGCCAAGATGTGACAGGCGCCTACGAGCAGTACTTC.

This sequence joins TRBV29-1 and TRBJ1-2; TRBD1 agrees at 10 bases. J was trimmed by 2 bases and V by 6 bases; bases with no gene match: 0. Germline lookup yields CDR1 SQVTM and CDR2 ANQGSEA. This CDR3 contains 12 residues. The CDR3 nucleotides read TGCAGCGTGGGACAGGGGAACTATGGCTACACCTTC. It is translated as CSVGQGNYGYTF.

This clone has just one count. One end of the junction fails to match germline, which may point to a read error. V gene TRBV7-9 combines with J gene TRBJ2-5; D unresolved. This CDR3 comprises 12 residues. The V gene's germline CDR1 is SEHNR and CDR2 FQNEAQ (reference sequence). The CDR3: CSSSRDLETQYF. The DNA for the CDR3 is TGTTCCAGCAGCCGAGATCTAGAGACCCAGTACTTC. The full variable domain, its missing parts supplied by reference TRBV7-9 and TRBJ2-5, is DTGVSQNPRHKITKRGQNVTFRCDPISEHNRLYWYRQTLGQGPEFLTYFQNEAQLEKSRLLSDRFSAERPKGSFSTLEIQRTEQGDSAMYLCSSSRDLETQYFGPGTRLLVL.

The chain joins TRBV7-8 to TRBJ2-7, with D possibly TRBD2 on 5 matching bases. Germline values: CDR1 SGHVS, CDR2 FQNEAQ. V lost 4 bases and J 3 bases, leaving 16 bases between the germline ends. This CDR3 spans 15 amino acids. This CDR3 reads CASSWRSGEDYEQYF. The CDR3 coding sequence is TGTGCCAGCAGCTGGCGCAGCGGAGAGGACTACGAGCAGTACTTC.

DNA for the CDR3: TGCAGCGTTGTTCAGGGGGCGTCCTACGAGCAGTACTTC. It specifies CSVVQGASYEQYF. The V and J genes are TRBV29-1 and TRBJ2-7; 8 bases are shared with TRBD1. Trimming removed 4 bases from V and 1 base from J; junction bases left unmatched: 3. The length of the CDR3 is 13 residues. In germline, CDR1 is SQVTM, CDR2 ANQGSEA.

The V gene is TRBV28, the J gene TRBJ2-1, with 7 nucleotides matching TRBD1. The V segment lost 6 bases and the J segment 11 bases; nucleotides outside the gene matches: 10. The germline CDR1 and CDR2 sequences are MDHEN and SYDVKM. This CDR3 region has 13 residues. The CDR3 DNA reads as TGTGCCAGCAGCGAGACAGGGCAAAGTAAGCAGTTCTTC. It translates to CASSETGQSKQFF.

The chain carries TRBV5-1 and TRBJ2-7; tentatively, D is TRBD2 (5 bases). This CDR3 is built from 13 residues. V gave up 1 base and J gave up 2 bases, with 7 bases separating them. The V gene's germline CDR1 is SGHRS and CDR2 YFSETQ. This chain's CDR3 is CASSLTGTYEQYF. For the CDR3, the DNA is TGCGCCAGCAGCTTGACGGGGACCTACGAGCAGTACTTC.

The CDR3 protein is CASSANVAGASGELFF. The CDR3 nucleotides are TGTGCCAGCTCCGCGAATGTAGCGGGAGCGTCCGGGGAGCTGTTTTTT. The chain combines TRBV18 with TRBJ2-2, with 9 positions matching TRBD2. CDR1 and CDR2 (germline): KGHSH, LQKENI. The CDR3 has 16 residues. Germline trimming cut 6 bases from V and 6 bases from J; bases unmatched to any gene: 11. The complete variable domain, with remaining parts taken from reference TRBV18 and TRBJ2-2, reads NAGVMQNPRHLVRRRGQEARLRCSPMKGHSHVYWYRQLPEEGLKFMVYLQKENIIDESGMPKERFSAEFPKEGPSILRIQQVVRGDSAAYFCASSANVAGASGELFFGEGSRLTVL.

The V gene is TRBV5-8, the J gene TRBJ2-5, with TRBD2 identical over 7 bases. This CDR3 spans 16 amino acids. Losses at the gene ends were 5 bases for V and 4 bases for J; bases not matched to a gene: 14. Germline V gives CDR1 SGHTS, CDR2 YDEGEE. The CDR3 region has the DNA TGTGCCAGCAGTTATAGTCCAAGACAGCGGGGAGAGACCCAGTACTTC. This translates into CASSYSPRQRGETQYF. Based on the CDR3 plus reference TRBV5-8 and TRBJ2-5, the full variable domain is EAGVTQSPTHLIKTRGQQATLRCSPISGHTSVYWYQQALGLGLQFLLWYDEGEERNRGNFPPRFSGRQFPNYSSELNVNALELEDSALYLCASSYSPRQRGETQYFGPGTRLLVL.

DNA of the CDR3: TGCAGCGTTGAAAGGGGGCGGCAGATCCCTCTCACAGATACGCAGTATTTT. The encoded protein is CSVERGRQIPLTDTQYF. The chain combines TRBV29-1 with TRBJ2-3; TRBD1 agrees at 7 bases. J was trimmed by 2 bases and V by 2 bases; bases with no gene match: 13. Germline V gene sequence: CDR1 SQVTM, CDR2 ANQGSEA. The CDR3 has 17 amino acids.

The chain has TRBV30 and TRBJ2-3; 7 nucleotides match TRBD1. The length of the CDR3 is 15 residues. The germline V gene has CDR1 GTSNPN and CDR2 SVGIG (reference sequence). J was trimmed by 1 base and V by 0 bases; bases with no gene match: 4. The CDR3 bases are TGTGCCTGGAGTGTCACAGGGGTTGGCACAGATACGCAGTATTTT. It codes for CAWSVTGVGTDTQYF.